These 31 T cell receptor beta chains came from one sample sequenced in a study of control samples from healthy donors and cancer patients. Repertoires were generated with immunoSEQ multiplex PCR, while TCRdb's copy carries only in-frame clones and drops some. The profile shows 230,000 or so clones, just under 95% of them singletons. Input material: blood. These receptors all come from a man aged 45-60 years in good health.

The CDR3 loop is CASSVFEGVREQFF. CDR3 nucleotides: TGTGCCAGCAGCGTATTTGAGGGGGTAAGAGAGCAGTTCTTC. V is TRBV9 and J is TRBJ2-1; D possibly corresponds to TRBD1 (6 bases). Trimming pared 1 base from V and 10 bases from J, leaving 15 bases between. The V gene's germline CDR1 is SGDLS and CDR2 YYNGEE. The CDR3 extends over 14 amino acids. Filled out from reference TRBV9 and TRBJ2-1, the complete variable domain reads DSGVTQTPKHLITATGQRVTLRCSPRSGDLSVYWYQQSLDQGLQFLIQYYNGEERAKGNILERFSAQQFPDLHSELNLSSLELGDSALYFCASSVFEGVREQFFGPGTRLTVL.

J is TRBJ2-1 and V is TRBV7-3; 8 bases match TRBD1. This CDR3 spans 15 amino acids. The V gene end was trimmed by 2 bases and the J gene end by 7 bases; junction bases not matched to a gene: 7. Germline V CDR1 and CDR2: SGHTA, FQGTGA. The CDR3 protein is CASSLDRGFGNEQFF. In nucleotides, the CDR3 is TGTGCCAGCAGCTTAGACAGGGGATTTGGTAATGAGCAGTTCTTC.

V is TRBV29-1 and J is TRBJ2-1; D is possibly TRBD2 (5 bases). The V gene lost 7 bases and the J gene lost 5 bases, with 15 bases spanning the gap. Germline CDR1 is SQVTM and CDR2 is ANQGSEA. There are 13 residues in the CDR3. As DNA, the CDR3 is TGCAGCGCCCCGAGGGCTGGCCACAATGAGCAGTTCTTC. It codes for CSAPRAGHNEQFF.

The rearrangement uses TRBV5-1 and TRBJ2-7; D unclear. The CDR3 loop spans 13 amino acids. Trimming pared 0 bases from V and 3 bases from J, leaving 7 bases between. The V gene's germline CDR1 is SGHRS and CDR2 YFSETQ. CDR3 nucleotides: TGCGCCAGCAGCTTGGGGCAGCGCTACGAGCAGTACTTC. Residues: CASSLGQRYEQYF.

The J gene is TRBJ2-1, the V gene TRBV28, with D uncertain. The CDR3 sequence is 12 residues long. Trimming pared 7 bases from V and 9 bases from J, leaving 13 bases between. Germline-derived CDR1 and CDR2 are MDHEN and SYDVKM. CDR3 in amino acids: CASKTPPGEQFF. As DNA, the CDR3 is TGTGCCAGCAAAACTCCCCCGGGTGAGCAGTTCTTC.

The rearrangement links TRBV10-1 to TRBJ2-1, with a tentative D call TRBD2 (5 bases). This CDR3 is 13 amino acids long. Germline V gene lookup returns CDR1 WNHNN and CDR2 SYGVQD (reference sequence). V lost 2 bases and J 8 bases, leaving 10 bases between the germline ends. The CDR3 protein is CASSELEDDEQFF. CDR3 bases: TGCGCCAGCAGTGAGCTGGAGGACGATGAGCAGTTCTTC.

CDR3 amino acids: CATLKDSSYNEQFF. The CDR3 region has the DNA TGTGCCACCCTAAAGGACAGCTCCTACAATGAGCAGTTCTTC. J is TRBJ2-1 and V is TRBV2, with D perhaps TRBD1 (6 bases). The CDR3 consists of 14 residues. Germline CDR1 is SNHLY and CDR2 is FYNNEI. Trimming pared 10 bases from V and 0 bases from J, leaving 13 bases between.

The chain couples TRBV7-2 to TRBJ2-5; 14 positions match TRBD2. Germline V gene sequence: CDR1 SGHTA, CDR2 FQGNSA. Unmatched junction bases numbered 8, after V lost 5 bases and J lost 0 bases. This CDR3 spans 18 amino acids. The CDR3 nucleotides are TGTGCCAGCAGCCCCTGGACTAGCGGGGGGTATTACCAAGAGACCCAGTACTTC. This codes for CASSPWTSGGYYQETQYF. Together with reference TRBV7-2 and TRBJ2-5, the CDR3 gives the full variable domain: GAGVSQSPSNKVTEKGKDVELRCDPISGHTALYWYRQSLGQGLEFLIYFQGNSAPDKSGLPSDRFSAERTGGSVSTLTIQRTQQEDSAVYLCASSPWTSGGYYQETQYFGPGTRLLVL.

The chain has TRBV18 and TRBJ1-2; a weak D match, TRBD1 (5 bases). Germline V lookup: CDR1 KGHSH, CDR2 LQKENI. Deletions cut 2 bases from V and 0 bases from J, with 13 bases between. This CDR3 region has 16 residues. The CDR3 DNA is TGTGCCAGCTCACCAAGTCTAGGGGAGGCTAACTATGGCTACACCTTC. This gives the protein CASSPSLGEANYGYTF.

For the CDR3, the DNA is TGTGCCAGCAGCTTGGGGGGGTTGTCCTACAATGAGCAGTTCTTC. Amino acids: CASSLGGLSYNEQFF. This chain uses TRBV5-4 with TRBJ2-1; D tentatively fits TRBD1 or TRBD2 (5 bases each). The germline V gene encodes CDR1 SGHNT and CDR2 YYREEE (reference sequence). The CDR3 spans 15 residues. V was trimmed by 0 bases and J by 1 base, leaving 8 bases between them.

The rearrangement joins TRBV19 to TRBJ2-1, with TRBD1 matching 7 bases. Per the germline V gene, CDR1 is LNHDA and CDR2 is SQIVND (reference sequence). The J segment lost 5 bases and the V segment lost 4 bases, leaving 5 bases of the junction unmatched. The CDR3 is 14 amino acids. The CDR3 loop is CASSRKDRNNEQFF. DNA for the CDR3: TGTGCCAGTAGTAGAAAGGACAGGAACAATGAGCAGTTCTTC.

This rearrangement joins TRBV7-9 to TRBJ1-6, with D tentatively TRBD1 (6 bases). Germline-derived CDR1 and CDR2 are SEHNR and FQNEAQ (reference sequence). The CDR3 runs 15 residues. V was trimmed by 1 base and J by 7 bases, leaving 11 bases between them. The CDR3 bases are TGTGCCAGCAGCTTAGAGCCGGGGGCGAATTCACCCCTCCACTTT. This encodes CASSLEPGANSPLHF.

This chain uses TRBV5-1 with TRBJ1-1; D gene unclear. The V gene's germline CDR1 is SGHRS and CDR2 YFSETQ. Trimming took 2 bases from V and 0 from J, leaving 8 bases between them. The CDR3 is 14 residues long. CDR3 region: CASSLHNMNTEAFF. In DNA, the CDR3 is TGCGCCAGCAGCTTACATAACATGAACACTGAAGCTTTCTTT.

This chain uses TRBV19 with TRBJ1-3; 8 bases line up with TRBD1. The V segment lost 5 bases and the J segment 4 bases; nucleotides outside the gene matches: 7. This CDR3 is 15 amino acids long. Germline-derived CDR1 and CDR2 are LNHDA and SQIVND (reference sequence). CDR3: CASSFQGALGNTIYF. For the CDR3, the DNA is TGTGCCAGTAGTTTCCAGGGGGCCCTCGGAAACACCATATATTTT.

V and J are TRBV6-5 and TRBJ1-4; 8 bases align to TRBD1. From germline, CDR1 is MNHEY and CDR2 SVGAGI. The CDR3 is made up of 14 amino acids. V was clipped by 7 bases and J by 8 bases; unmatched bases: 9. CDR3 sequence (DNA): TGTGCCAGCACCCGGACAGGGCCCCCAGAAAAACTGTTTTTT. This codes for CASTRTGPPEKLFF.

The DNA of the CDR3 is TGTGCCACCAGAAGCCGTCACGGGGAGCTGTTTTTT. Translation: CATRSRHGELFF. This chain connects TRBV28 to TRBJ2-2; D remains unclear. Germline V CDR1 and CDR2: MDHEN, SYDVKM. Trimming left V 10 bases short and J 7 bases short, with 13 bases between. The CDR3 consists of 12 residues.

The chain employs TRBV21-1 and TRBJ2-3; the D call TRBD1 from the table was never checked on the DNA. TRBV21-1 corresponds to a pseudogene. CDR3 length equals 17 residues. The CDR3 DNA sequence: TGTGCCAGCAGCAAAGCGAGGGACAAAGGCTACACAGATACGCAGTATTTT. Protein product: CASSKARDKGYTDTQYF.

This rearrangement joins TRBV6-5 to TRBJ2-1, with D tentatively TRBD1 or TRBD2 (5 bases each). CDR1 and CDR2 (germline): MNHEY, SVGAGI. The CDR3 covers 16 residues. V dropped 2 bases and J dropped 5 bases, with 16 bases sitting between them. The CDR3 DNA is TGTGCCAGCAGTTACCGACCGGGTGGGGGAGACAATGAGCAGTTCTTC. Its protein is CASSYRPGGGDNEQFF.

The chain links TRBV30 to TRBJ2-1; D may be TRBD2 (6 bases). CDR1 GTSNPN and CDR2 SVGIG come from the germline V gene (reference sequence). This CDR3 spans 14 amino acids. V was shortened by 2 bases and J by 2 bases, with 10 bases between the two germline ends. The chain's CDR3 is CAWSRGNPYNEQFF. DNA of the CDR3: TGTGCCTGGAGTCGGGGGAACCCCTACAATGAGCAGTTCTTC.

The J gene is TRBJ1-2, the V gene TRBV6-1, with D possibly TRBD1 on 5 matching bases. The CDR3 runs to 17 residues. Germline-derived CDR1 and CDR2 are MNHNS and SASEGT. V lost 1 base, J lost 1 base, and 16 bases lay in between. Here the CDR3 DNA reads TGTGCCAGCAGTGAAGTCGGATATCAGACAGTTAACTATGGCTACACCTTC. Translation: CASSEVGYQTVNYGYTF.

The J gene is TRBJ2-1, the V gene TRBV7-2; 7 bases line up with TRBD2. From germline, CDR1 is SGHTA and CDR2 FQGNSA. This CDR3 region has 15 residues. Trimming removed 5 bases from V and 6 bases from J; junction bases left unmatched: 10. The chain's CDR3 is CASSPVGGRSNEQFF. As DNA, the CDR3 is TGTGCCAGCAGCCCCGTCGGCGGGAGATCCAATGAGCAGTTCTTC.

This sequence joins TRBV13 and TRBJ2-6; no clear D gene. Trimming pared 6 bases from V and 4 bases from J, leaving 19 bases between. CDR1 PRHDT and CDR2 FYEKMQ come from the germline V gene (reference sequence). The CDR3 has 17 residues. CDR3 sequence reads: CASSRPERVDGANVLTF. The DNA for the CDR3 is TGTGCCAGCAGTCGCCCCGAACGGGTGGACGGGGCCAACGTCCTGACTTTC.

This clone was seen just once. The chain recombines TRBV6-6 with TRBJ2-6, with D unclear. Trimming pared 2 bases from V and 0 bases from J, leaving 5 bases between. CDR1 is MNHNY and CDR2 is SVGAGI in the germline V gene (reference sequence). There are 15 residues in the CDR3. CDR3 DNA: TGTGCCAGCAGTTACGGCTCCTCTGGGGCCAACGTCCTGACTTTC. Its protein product is CASSYGSSGANVLTF.

This chain uses TRBV5-1 with TRBJ2-3; 9 nucleotides align to TRBD2. V dropped 6 bases and J dropped 3; count of bases not matched to a gene: 5. The germline gives CDR1 SGHRS, CDR2 YFSETQ. There are 14 residues in the CDR3. The CDR3 spells CASTPSGNTDTQYF. CDR3 coding DNA: TGCGCCAGCACGCCTAGCGGGAATACAGATACGCAGTATTTT.

This chain uses TRBV2 with TRBJ1-4; unclear D gene. Germline V gives CDR1 SNHLY, CDR2 FYNNEI. V gave up 1 base and J gave up 6 bases, with 9 bases separating them. CDR3 length: 14 amino acids. DNA for the CDR3: TGTGCCAGCAGTGAAGGGATGAGGGATGAAAAACTGTTTTTT. This codes for CASSEGMRDEKLFF.

This sequence joins TRBV19 and TRBJ2-7, with D possibly TRBD2 on 6 matching bases. Between the trimmed V and J ends, which lost 3 bases and 7 bases, there was a span of 19 bases. Germline V CDR1 and CDR2: LNHDA, SQIVND (reference sequence). The CDR3 loop spans 15 amino acids. The CDR3 nucleotides are TGTGCCAGTAGTATCGCCGGGACTGCTACGACAGAGCAGTACTTC. Encoded protein: CASSIAGTATTEQYF.

The J gene is TRBJ1-6, the V gene TRBV7-8; D is perhaps TRBD1 (6 bases). CDR1 is SGHVS and CDR2 is FQNEAQ in the germline V gene. V was clipped by 5 bases and J by 6 bases, with 14 bases between them. The CDR3 is 15 amino acids. The CDR3 DNA is TGTGCCAGCAGCCCACAGGGAGCCTCTAATTCACCCCTCCACTTT. It is translated as CASSPQGASNSPLHF.

The gene calls are TRBV5-4 and TRBJ2-1; D is undetermined. This CDR3 has 16 residues. With 4 bases removed from V and 4 bases from J, the gap between germline ends came to 18 bases. CDR1 is SGHNT and CDR2 is YYREEE in the germline V gene (reference sequence). The CDR3 here is CASSQDPGSTYNEQFF. The DNA for the CDR3 is TGTGCCAGCAGCCAGGACCCTGGCTCGACTTACAATGAGCAGTTCTTC.

The V and J genes are TRBV7-2 and TRBJ1-5; TRBD1 agrees at 7 bases. Unmatched junction bases numbered 5, after V lost 4 bases and J lost 2 bases. Germline V gene lookup returns CDR1 SGHTA and CDR2 FQGNSA. This CDR3 is 15 amino acids long. The CDR3 protein is CASSWGQRGNQPQHF. CDR3 nucleotides: TGTGCCAGCAGCTGGGGACAGAGGGGCAATCAGCCCCAGCATTTT.

This clone was seen just once. The chain uses TRBV6-2 or TRBV6-3 and TRBJ1-5; no clear D. This CDR3 has 12 amino acids. V dropped 5 bases and J dropped 5 bases, with 7 bases sitting between them. CDR1 MNHEY and CDR2 SVGEGT come from the germline V gene. In DNA form, the CDR3 reads TGTGCCAGCAGTCCCCGGCATCAGCCCCAGCATTTT. Protein: CASSPRHQPQHF.

The rearrangement links TRBV7-2 to TRBJ1-1; 12 nucleotides line up with TRBD1. V lost 0 bases to trimming and J lost 7 bases; unmatched junction nucleotides: 6. Germline V gene data show CDR1 as SGHTA and CDR2 as FQGNSA. CDR3 length equals 16 residues. CDR3 in DNA: TGTGCCAGCAGCTTAGCGCTGGGACAGGGGGCTGGTGAAGCTTTCTTT. Amino acid sequence: CASSLALGQGAGEAFF.